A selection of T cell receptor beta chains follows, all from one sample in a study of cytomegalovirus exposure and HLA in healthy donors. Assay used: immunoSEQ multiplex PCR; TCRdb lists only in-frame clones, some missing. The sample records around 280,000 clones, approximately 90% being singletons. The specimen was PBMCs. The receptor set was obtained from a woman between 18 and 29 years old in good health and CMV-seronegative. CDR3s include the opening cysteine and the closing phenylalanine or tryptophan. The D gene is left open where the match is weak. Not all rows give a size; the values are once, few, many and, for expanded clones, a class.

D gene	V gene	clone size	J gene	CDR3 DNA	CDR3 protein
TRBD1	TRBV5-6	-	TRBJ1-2	TGTGCCAGCAGCCCATTTCGGGACAGGGTGTTTAGATATGGCTACACCTTC	CASSPFRDRVFRYGYTF
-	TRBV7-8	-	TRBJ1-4	TGTGCCAGCAGCCGAGAGGCGGCAACTAATGAAAAACTGTTTTTT	CASSREAATNEKLFF
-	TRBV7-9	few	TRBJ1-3	TGTGCCAGCAGCTTTGGCAGGCTTAACTCTGGAAACACCATATATTTT	CASSFGRLNSGNTIYF
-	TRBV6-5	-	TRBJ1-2	TGTGCCAGCACCCCGACCCGAGGGCAGATCGGCTACACCTTC	CASTPTRGQIGYTF
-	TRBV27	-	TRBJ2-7	TGTGCCAGCAGTTTCTCCCCCCTGTCCTACGAGCAGTACTTC	CASSFSPLSYEQYF
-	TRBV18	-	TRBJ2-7	TGTGCCAGCTCACCACCCGGCCCAGCGGCCGAGCAGTACTTC	CASSPPGPAAEQYF
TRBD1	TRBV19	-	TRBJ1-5	TGTGCCAGTAGTGCCCCCAGGGGGCTGACAGGGGGCGATCAGCCCCAGCATTTT	CASSAPRGLTGGDQPQHF
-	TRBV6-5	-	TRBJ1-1	TGTGCCAGCAGTTACTCTGCGCAGGTGAACACTGAAGCTTTCTTT	CASSYSAQVNTEAFF
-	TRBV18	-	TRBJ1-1	TGTGCCAGCTCACCAAGTGGGCTGGGCACTGAAGCTTTCTTT	CASSPSGLGTEAFF
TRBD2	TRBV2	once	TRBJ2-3	TGTGCCAGCAGGGACGTGGGACTAGCGGGTCGTGGCTCAGATACGCAGTATTTT	CASRDVGLAGRGSDTQYF
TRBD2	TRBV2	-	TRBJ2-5	TGTGCCAGCAGGGGACTAGCGGGAACGGGGACCCAGTACTTC	CASRGLAGTGTQYF
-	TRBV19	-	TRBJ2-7	TGTGCCAGTAGCCGATACACGGGGGGCGACGAGCAGTACTTC	CASSRYTGGDEQYF
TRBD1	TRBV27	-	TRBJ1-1	TGTGCCAGCACCGCCCTCCTGACAGGGCCGAACCGGAACACTGAAGCTTTCTTT	CASTALLTGPNRNTEAFF
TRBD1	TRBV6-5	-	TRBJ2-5	TGTGCCAGCAGCTCCAAAGCAGGGGGCGCAGGCGGGCAGTACTTC	CASSSKAGGAGGQYF
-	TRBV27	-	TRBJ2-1	TGTGCCAGCAGCCTGAGGGAGGGGGATGAGCAGTTCTTC	CASSLREGDEQFF
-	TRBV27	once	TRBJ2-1	TGTGCCAGCAGTTTATCTCACGGGGAGCAGTTCTTC	CASSLSHGEQFF
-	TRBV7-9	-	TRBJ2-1	TGTGCCAGCAGCTTAGGAGCAGGTGAGCAGTTCTTC	CASSLGAGEQFF
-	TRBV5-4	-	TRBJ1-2	TGTGCCAGCAGCTTGGGGGGACTAGACTATGGCTACACCTTC	CASSLGGLDYGYTF
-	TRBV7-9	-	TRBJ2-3	TGTGCCAGCAGCTCTACAGGGACAGATACGCAGTATTTT	CASSSTGTDTQYF
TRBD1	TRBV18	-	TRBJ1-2	TGTGCCAGCTCACCACTACCGGGACAGGGGGCCATGGAGGATGGCTACACCTTC	CASSPLPGQGAMEDGYTF
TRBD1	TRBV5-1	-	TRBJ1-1	TGCGCCAGCAGCTCGGGACAGATGAATGAAGCTTTCTTT	CASSSGQMNEAFF
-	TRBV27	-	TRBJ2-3	TGTGCCAGCAGTTTCTCCTTCACAGATACGCAGTATTTT	CASSFSFTDTQYF
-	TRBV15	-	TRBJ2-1	TGTGCCACCAGCAGAGATCTATCCTACAATGAGCAGTTCTTC	CATSRDLSYNEQFF
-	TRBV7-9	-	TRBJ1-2	TGTGCCAGCAGCTTAACTGTCGCAGGGACATATGGCTACACCTTC	CASSLTVAGTYGYTF
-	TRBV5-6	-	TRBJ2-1	TGTGCCAGCAGCTTAGGCTGGAGCTCCTACAATGAGCAGTTCTTC	CASSLGWSSYNEQFF
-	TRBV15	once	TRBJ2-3	TGTGCCACCAGCAGAGGGGCTTTCACAGATACGCAGTATTTT	CATSRGAFTDTQYF
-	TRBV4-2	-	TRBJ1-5	TGTGCCAGCAGCCAAGCAGATAGCAATCAGCCCCAGCATTTT	CASSQADSNQPQHF
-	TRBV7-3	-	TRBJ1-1	TGTGCCAGCAGCTTATCTAACGGGGAGAACACTGAAGCTTTCTTT	CASSLSNGENTEAFF
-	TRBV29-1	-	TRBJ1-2	TGCAGCGTTGGGGGGGGGAATGGCTACACCTTC	CSVGGGNGYTF
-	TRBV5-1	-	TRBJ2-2	TGCGCCAGCAGGGACTCGACGAACACCGGGGAGCTGTTTTTT	CASRDSTNTGELFF
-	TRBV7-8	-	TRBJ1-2	TGTGCCAGCACACCGGTGGGCAGGCTCGCCTATGGCTACACCTTC	CASTPVGRLAYGYTF
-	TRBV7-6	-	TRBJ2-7	TGTGCCAGCAGCTTAGAAGGGGCCCCCTACGAGCAGTACTTC	CASSLEGAPYEQYF
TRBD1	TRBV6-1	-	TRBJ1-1	TGTGCCAGCAGTCGACAGGGGAACACTGAAGCTTTCTTT	CASSRQGNTEAFF
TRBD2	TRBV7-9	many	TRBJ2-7	TGTGCCGTGGGGGGGGAATACTACGAGCAGTACTTC	CAVGGEYYEQYF
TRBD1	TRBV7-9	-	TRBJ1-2	TGTGCCAGCAGCTTAGAGGGCGCAGGGGGCTCTCATGGCTACACCTTC	CASSLEGAGGSHGYTF
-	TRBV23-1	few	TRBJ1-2	TGCGCCAGCAGTCAAGGAGCAGGGCCTAACTATGGCTACACCTTC	CASSQGAGPNYGYTF
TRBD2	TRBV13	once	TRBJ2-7	TGTGCCAGCAGCCCGGGGGGCGGGGGGGGCTACGAGCAGTACTTC	CASSPGGGGGYEQYF
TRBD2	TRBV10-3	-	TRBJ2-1	TGTGCCATCAGTGAGCCGACTAGCGGGGGACTTCGGATCGACAATGAGCAGTTCTTC	CAISEPTSGGLRIDNEQFF
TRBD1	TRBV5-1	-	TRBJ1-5	TGCGCCAGCAGCTTGGGGACAGGGAAGGATCAGCCCCAGCATTTT	CASSLGTGKDQPQHF
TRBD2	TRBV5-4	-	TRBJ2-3	TGTGCCAGCAGCTTGGGTCTAGCGGGCGGGACTGATACGCAGTATTTT	CASSLGLAGGTDTQYF
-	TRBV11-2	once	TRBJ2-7	TGTGCCAGCAGCTTTGTACCGAATCCTAACGAGCAGTACTTC	CASSFVPNPNEQYF
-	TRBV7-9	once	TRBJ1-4	TGTGCCAGCAGCTTAGTTTGGGGCACCGATAATGAAAAACTGTTTTTT	CASSLVWGTDNEKLFF
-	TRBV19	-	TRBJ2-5	TGTGCCAGTAGTATAACTAGCTTCCAAGAGACCCAGTACTTC	CASSITSFQETQYF
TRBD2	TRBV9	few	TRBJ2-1	TGTGCCAGCAGCGTAGCTAACACGGGGGGTTCTAATGAGCAGTTCTTC	CASSVANTGGSNEQFF
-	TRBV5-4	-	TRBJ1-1	TGTGCCAGCAGCTTGGCGGGTAGAACGTGGGTTGGCACTGAAGCTTTCTTT	CASSLAGRTWVGTEAFF
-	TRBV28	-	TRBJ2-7	TGTGCCAGCAGTCCCGGGACACTTACCTACGAGCAGTACTTC	CASSPGTLTYEQYF
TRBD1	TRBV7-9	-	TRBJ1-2	TGTGCCAGCAGCTCAGGGGGCTTAGGCTACACCTTC	CASSSGGLGYTF
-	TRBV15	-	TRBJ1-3	TGTGCCACCAGCAGAGAAGACAGGGGAAACACCATATATTTT	CATSREDRGNTIYF